Listed below are T cell receptor beta chains from one sample, sequenced in a study of blood T cell repertoires in COVID-19. The method was immunoSEQ multiplex PCR; TCRdb's version includes in-frame clones alone and lacks a portion of them. The data contain about 140,000 clones, over 70% of them singletons. Sequences were obtained from PBMCs or T cells enriched from blood (not recorded which). The origin of the receptors is a man in his 60s who had recovered from COVID-19. Both conserved end residues are part of each CDR3. D genes are given only for firm matches. Expanded clones are given a class, and other clones once, few, many or no size at all.

clone_size j_call v_call d_call cdr3_nt cdr3_aa
. TRBJ1-6 TRBV28 . TGTGCCAGCAGTTTCGGGGGGTATAATTCACCCCTCCACTTT CASSFGGYNSPLHF
. TRBJ2-2 TRBV2 . TGTGCCAGCAGTAACAGGGTACCCGGGGAGCTGTTTTTT CASSNRVPGELFF
. TRBJ1-4 TRBV6-5 . TGTGCCAGCAGCTTTAATGAAAAACTGTTTTTT CASSFNEKLFF
. TRBJ1-1 TRBV5-1 . TGCGCCAGCAGCCCGCACACAACTACCACTGAAGCTTTCTTT CASSPHTTTTEAFF
once TRBJ1-2 TRBV5-6 . TGTGCCAGCAGCCGACAAAACAGGGCCCCCGCGTGGGGCTACACCTTC CASSRQNRAPAWGYTF
. TRBJ2-4 TRBV10-2 . TGCGCCAGCAGCACAGGACCCAAAAACATTCAGTACTTC CASSTGPKNIQYF
once TRBJ2-3 TRBV6-5 TRBD1 TGTGCCAGCAGTTACAAGGGGGCCTTTAGCACAGATACGCAGTATTTT CASSYKGAFSTDTQYF
. TRBJ2-3 TRBV7-8 TRBD1 TGTGCCAGCAGCCTAGACGAAATCGGGACAGGTCTAGATACGCAGTATTTT CASSLDEIGTGLDTQYF
. TRBJ1-2 TRBV5-4 TRBD1 TGTGCCAGCAGCACCCGACAGGGTAACTATGGCTACACCTTC CASSTRQGNYGYTF
once TRBJ2-5 TRBV6-2/TRBV6-3 . TGTGCCAGCAGTTACCGCTGGTTACTAGAAGAAGAGACCCAGTACTTC CASSYRWLLEEETQYF
. TRBJ1-4 TRBV5-1 TRBD1 TGCGCCAGCAGCCCTGCCGGGACAGTTAATGAAAAACTGTTTTTT CASSPAGTVNEKLFF
. TRBJ1-6 TRBV6-5 . TGTGCCAGCAGTTACTATCCTTATAATTCACCCCTCCACTTT CASSYYPYNSPLHF
. TRBJ1-1 TRBV12-3/TRBV12-4 . TGTGCCAGCAGTTTACGGGTTAGTACTGAAGCTTTCTTT CASSLRVSTEAFF
. TRBJ1-5 TRBV29-1 TRBD1 TGCAGCGTTCCGACAGGGGACAATCAGCCCCAGCATTTT CSVPTGDNQPQHF
. TRBJ2-7 TRBV10-1 TRBD2 TGCGCCAGCAGTGCGTTCAGCGGGGACCCCTACGAGCAGTACTTC CASSAFSGDPYEQYF
. TRBJ2-5 TRBV19 TRBD1 TGTGCCAGTAGTAACAGGGGGTTTGGAGAGACCCAGTACTTC CASSNRGFGETQYF
. TRBJ1-5 TRBV15 . TGTGCCACCAGCAGAGACCAGGTATTTTGGTCAGACCATCAGCCCCAGCATTTT CATSRDQVFWSDHQPQHF
. TRBJ2-4 TRBV19 . TGTGCCAGTAGTCGTTACTATCCCCCGGGAGCCAAAAACATTCAGTACTTC CASSRYYPPGAKNIQYF
. TRBJ1-5 TRBV7-9 TRBD1 TGTGCCAACCGGGCAGGGGGCAGTCAGCCCCAGCATTTT CANRAGGSQPQHF
. TRBJ2-7 TRBV6-5 . TGTGCCAGCAGTCCAGGGGCAATTAACGAGCAGTACTTC CASSPGAINEQYF
. TRBJ2-3 TRBV5-6 TRBD2 TGTGCCAGCAGCTTCCCAGCGGGGTTTAGCACAGATACGCAGTATTTT CASSFPAGFSTDTQYF
. TRBJ2-6 TRBV19 TRBD1 TGTGCCAGCACCCCACGGACAGGGAAGGCTGGGGCCAACGTCCTGACTTTC CASTPRTGKAGANVLTF
. TRBJ2-7 TRBV15 TRBD1 TGTGCCACCAGCACCGACAGGGCCGAGCAGTACTTC CATSTDRAEQYF
. TRBJ1-3 TRBV2 . TGTGCCAGCTCCGCCGCGGGTTACGCTGGAAACACCATATATTTT CASSAAGYAGNTIYF
. TRBJ2-5 TRBV7-9 TRBD1 TGTGCCAGCAGCTGGGGACAGGGCCAAGAGACCCAGTACTTC CASSWGQGQETQYF
. TRBJ2-4 TRBV6-6 . TGTGCCAGCAGTGCGGTCCCCTTAGCCAAAAACATTCAGTACTTC CASSAVPLAKNIQYF
once TRBJ1-6 TRBV7-9 TRBD1 TGTGCCAGCAGCCCAGGGACAGGTGGATCACCCCTCCACTTT CASSPGTGGSPLHF
. TRBJ2-3 TRBV5-1 TRBD1 TGCGCCAGCAGCTTGGGGTTACAGGGGGGTTCAGATACGCAGTATTTT CASSLGLQGGSDTQYF
. TRBJ2-7 TRBV28 . TGTGCCAGCAGTTTAGTGGCGGTAATCGGCTACGAGCAGTACTTC CASSLVAVIGYEQYF
. TRBJ1-3 TRBV5-1 . TGCGCCAGCAGCTTGTCACCCGACGGACTAAACACCATATATTTT CASSLSPDGLNTIYF
. TRBJ1-5 TRBV2 TRBD1 TGTGCCAGCAGTGTTGCCTTAGGACAGGGGGTGGATCAGCCCCAGCATTTT CASSVALGQGVDQPQHF
once TRBJ2-5 TRBV11-1 TRBD2 TGTGCCAGCAGCAAGACTAGCGGGAGTCAGACCCAGTACTTC CASSKTSGSQTQYF
. TRBJ2-1 TRBV20-1 . TGCAGTGCTAGTTCACTCCCCGATGAGCAGTTCTTC CSASSLPDEQFF
. TRBJ2-4 TRBV29-1 . TGCAGCGTACAGGGGAGGGCCAAAAACATTCAGTACTTC CSVQGRAKNIQYF
. TRBJ2-5 TRBV7-8 . TGTGCCAGCAGCCTCGATAACAAGGAGACCCAGTACTTC CASSLDNKETQYF
. TRBJ2-7 TRBV5-1 . TGCGCCAGCAGTTCCGAAGGGATCCGGACAGGGAGGGAACCCTACGAGCAGTACTTC CASSSEGIRTGREPYEQYF
. TRBJ2-1 TRBV7-3 TRBD2 TGTGCCAGCAGCTTAGCGGGAGGGCCCAATGAGCAGTTCTTC CASSLAGGPNEQFF
. TRBJ1-1 TRBV7-8 TRBD1 TGTGCCAGCAGCGTTAGACAGGGCACTTTGAACACTGAAGCTTTCTTT CASSVRQGTLNTEAFF
. TRBJ2-3 TRBV6-9 TRBD2 TGTGCCAGCTACAGCGGGAGTAGGGGAGATACGCAGTATTTT CASYSGSRGDTQYF
. TRBJ2-5 TRBV20-1 . TGCAGTGTGGAGGGATCAGAGACCCAGTACTTC CSVEGSETQYF
. TRBJ2-7 TRBV5-1 . TGCGCCAGCAGCTTGGAGCCCTACGAGCAGTACTTC CASSLEPYEQYF
few TRBJ1-5 TRBV5-6 . TGTGCCAGCAGCTCCGGTAATCAGCCCCAGCATTTT CASSSGNQPQHF
once TRBJ2-4 TRBV20-1 . TGCAGTGGTGCGGCCAAAAACATTCAGTACTTC CSGAAKNIQYF
. TRBJ1-1 TRBV6-5 . TGTGCCAGCAGTTACTCAATAGAAGCTTTCTTT CASSYSIEAFF
. TRBJ1-2 TRBV28 . TGTGCCAGCGCAACACGGGATTATGGCTACACCTTC CASATRDYGYTF
. TRBJ2-7 TRBV7-8 . TGTGCCAGCAGCCCCGGGTCCTACGAGCAGTACTTC CASSPGSYEQYF
. TRBJ1-5 TRBV3-1/TRBV3-2 TRBD1 TGTGCCAGCAGTCCCGGGACAGGGGGCTATAGCAATCAGCCCCAGCATTTT CASSPGTGGYSNQPQHF
. TRBJ2-4 TRBV28 . TGTGCCAGCAGTCATCGGACAGTAGCCAAAAACATTCAGTACTTC CASSHRTVAKNIQYF
once TRBJ1-4 TRBV12-3/TRBV12-4 TRBD1 TGTGCCAGCAGTTTGGGACAGGGCATACTGTTTTTT CASSLGQGILFF
. TRBJ1-5 TRBV7-8 . TGTGCCAGCAGCCTCGCGGTTGGTCAGCCCCAGCATTTT CASSLAVGQPQHF
. TRBJ2-2 TRBV19 . TGTGCCAGTAGTATAGACCCACGGGTAGGGGAGCTGTTTTTT CASSIDPRVGELFF
. TRBJ1-5 TRBV3-1/TRBV3-2 TRBD1 TGTGCCAGCAGCCAGGGTACAGGGGGCTTTCAGCCCCAGCATTTT CASSQGTGGFQPQHF
. TRBJ1-6 TRBV6-6 . TGTGCCAGCAGTCGCGGGCAGGGGATTTATAATTCACCCCTCCACTTT CASSRGQGIYNSPLHF
. TRBJ2-1 TRBV29-1 TRBD2 TGCAGCGTGGGGGGGACTAGCGGGAGGGCCCTGTTCTTC CSVGGTSGRALFF
. TRBJ2-7 TRBV7-8 . TGTGCCAGCAGCTTAAGCGGAACCTACGAGCAGTACTTC CASSLSGTYEQYF
. TRBJ2-1 TRBV11-2 . TGTGCCAGCAGCCTCCTTGATAGCTCCTACAATGAGCAGTTCTTC CASSLLDSSYNEQFF
. TRBJ1-1 TRBV4-1 . TGCGCCAGCAGCCAAGATATTGTCCGCACTGAAGCTTTCTTT CASSQDIVRTEAFF
. TRBJ1-6 TRBV10-3 . TGTGCCATCAGTGAGAGGGCCAGGGCCGAATCACCCCTCCACTTT CAISERARAESPLHF
. TRBJ2-1 TRBV27 TRBD2 TGTGCCAGCAGTCCCCTCGGACTAGCGAAGAATGAGCAGTTCTTC CASSPLGLAKNEQFF
. TRBJ2-1 TRBV7-3 . TGTGCCAGCAGCCCGGGGGGCCTCGGCTACAATGAGCAGTTCTTC CASSPGGLGYNEQFF